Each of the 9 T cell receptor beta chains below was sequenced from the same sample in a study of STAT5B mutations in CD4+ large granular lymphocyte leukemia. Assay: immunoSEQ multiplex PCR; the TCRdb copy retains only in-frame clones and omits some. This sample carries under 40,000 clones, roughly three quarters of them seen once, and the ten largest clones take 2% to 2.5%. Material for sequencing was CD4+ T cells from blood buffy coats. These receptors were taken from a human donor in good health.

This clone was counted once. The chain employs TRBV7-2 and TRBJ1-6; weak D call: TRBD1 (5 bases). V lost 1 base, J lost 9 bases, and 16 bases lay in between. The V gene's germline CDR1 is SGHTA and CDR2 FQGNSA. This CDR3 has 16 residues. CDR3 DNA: TGTGCCAGCAGCTTAGAGGTAGGGGCGAGGTTTTCACCCCTCCACTTT. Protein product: CASSLEVGARFSPLHF. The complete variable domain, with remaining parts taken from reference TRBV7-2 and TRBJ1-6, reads GAGVSQSPSNKVTEKGKDVELRCDPISGHTALYWYRQSLGQGLEFLIYFQGNSAPDKSGLPSDRFSAERTGGSVSTLTIQRTQQEDSAVYLCASSLEVGARFSPLHFGNGTRLTVT.

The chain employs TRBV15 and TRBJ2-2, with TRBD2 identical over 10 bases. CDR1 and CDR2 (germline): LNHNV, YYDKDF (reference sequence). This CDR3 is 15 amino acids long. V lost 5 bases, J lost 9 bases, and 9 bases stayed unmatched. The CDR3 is CATSEAGGPSRELFF. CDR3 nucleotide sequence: TGTGCCACCAGCGAAGCGGGAGGGCCTTCCCGGGAGCTGTTTTTT.

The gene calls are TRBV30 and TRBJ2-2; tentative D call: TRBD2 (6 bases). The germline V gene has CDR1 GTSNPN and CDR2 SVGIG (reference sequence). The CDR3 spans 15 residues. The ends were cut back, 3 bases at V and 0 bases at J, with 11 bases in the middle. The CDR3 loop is CAWRLGLANTGELFF. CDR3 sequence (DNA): TGTGCCTGGAGGCTGGGACTTGCGAACACCGGGGAGCTGTTTTTT.

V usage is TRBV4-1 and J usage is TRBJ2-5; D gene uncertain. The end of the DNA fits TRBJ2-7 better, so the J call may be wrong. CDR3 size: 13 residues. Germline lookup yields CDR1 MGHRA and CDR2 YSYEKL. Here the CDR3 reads CASSQLPEYEQYF. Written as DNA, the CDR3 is TGCGCCAGCAGCCAACTCCCAGAATACGAGCAGTACTTC.

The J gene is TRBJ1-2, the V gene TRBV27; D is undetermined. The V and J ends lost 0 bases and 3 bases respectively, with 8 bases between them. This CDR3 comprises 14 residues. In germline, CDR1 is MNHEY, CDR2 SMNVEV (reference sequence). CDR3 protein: CASSLSQRDYGYTF. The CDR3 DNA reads TGTGCCAGCAGTTTATCTCAGAGAGACTATGGCTACACCTTC.

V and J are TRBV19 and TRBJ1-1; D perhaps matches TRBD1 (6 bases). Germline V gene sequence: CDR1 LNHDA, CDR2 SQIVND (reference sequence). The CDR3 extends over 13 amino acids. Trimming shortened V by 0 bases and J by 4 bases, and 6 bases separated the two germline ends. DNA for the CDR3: TGTGCCAGTAGTATAGAACAGGGCACTGAAGCTTTCTTT. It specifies CASSIEQGTEAFF.

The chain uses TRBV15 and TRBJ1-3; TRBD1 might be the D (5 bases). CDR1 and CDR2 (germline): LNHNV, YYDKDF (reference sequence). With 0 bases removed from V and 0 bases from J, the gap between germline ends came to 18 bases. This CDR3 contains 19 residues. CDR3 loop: CATSRDFQNFRASGNTIYF. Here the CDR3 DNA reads TGTGCCACCAGCAGAGATTTTCAAAACTTCAGGGCCTCTGGAAACACCATATATTTT.

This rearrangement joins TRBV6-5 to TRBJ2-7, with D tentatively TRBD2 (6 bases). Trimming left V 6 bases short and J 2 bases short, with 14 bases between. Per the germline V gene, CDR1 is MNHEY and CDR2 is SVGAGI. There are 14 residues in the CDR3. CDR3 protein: CASRTHGSAYEQYF. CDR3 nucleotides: TGTGCCAGCAGAACTCACGGGAGCGCCTACGAGCAGTACTTC.

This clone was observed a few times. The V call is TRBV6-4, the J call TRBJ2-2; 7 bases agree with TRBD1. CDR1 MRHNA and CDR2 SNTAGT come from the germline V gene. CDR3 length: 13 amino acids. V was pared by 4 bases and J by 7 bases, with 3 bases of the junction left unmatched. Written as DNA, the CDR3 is TGTGCCAGCAGTGTGGACAGGAACGGGGAGCTGTTTTTT. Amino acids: CASSVDRNGELFF.